The TCR beta chain under discussion was sequenced for a study of T cells in Graves' hyperthyroidism and ophthalmopathy. The overall study: Before any treatment, at initial diagnosis, peripheral blood was collected.

Thyroid ultrasound, orbital computed tomography, clinical symptoms, and serum thyroxine and TRAb underpinned diagnoses. The CDR3 runs 14 residues. Germline values: CDR1 KGHDR, CDR2 SFDVKD. Unmatched junction bases numbered 6, after V lost 4 bases and J lost 7 bases. Amplified TCR beta CDR3 regions derived from RNA transcripts. During a first-round RT-PCR of the TCR CDR3, the HTBI primer set was used. One entry per CDR3 protein results from TCRdb running MiXCR on the multiplex PCR reads. The sample holds some 600,000 distinct CDR3 sequences, approximately 15% seen once. This clonotype was seen a handful of times. The antigen remains unidentified. Regarding the study as a whole: In the blood, most expanded thyroid clonotypes above 0.001 appeared as well. Model predictions of ophthalmopathy came a median approximately 6.8 months before onset.

The sequenced sample was blood. This receptor was obtained from a woman aged 25 to 39 with Graves' hyperthyroidism that later progressed to Graves' ophthalmopathy. The chain employs TRBV24-1 and TRBJ1-2; 9 bases are shared with TRBD1. CDR3 sequence (DNA): TGTGCCACCAGTGACCCGGGACAGGGAGTTGGCTACACCTTC. Its translation: CATSDPGQGVGYTF.